This T cell receptor beta chain was found in a study of blood T cell repertoires in COVID-19. Background on the study: Samples came from the United States, Italy and Spain, spanning acute and convalescent COVID-19. The analysed material was cDNA or gDNA that came from T cells, B-cell-depleted T cells, or PBMCs.

Individuals drawn from 24 US areas were roughly 18 to 95 years old. As handled by the study authors: Amplification with reference gene primers provided the estimates of nucleated cell counts. Assay used: immunoSEQ multiplex PCR; TCRdb lists only in-frame clones, some missing. V and J calls and clone size are as listed in that table; D and trimming were resolved from the DNA. The top ten clones hold around 5.2% of a sample with approximately 190,000 clones, 82% of them seen once. Germline V CDR1 and CDR2: MNHNS, SASEGT. CDR3 length equals 13 residues. Trimming shortened V by 2 bases and J by 7 bases, and 8 bases separated the two germline ends.

The chain has TRBV6-1 and TRBJ1-4; the D gene is possibly TRBD1 (6 bases). Material: PBMCs or T cells enriched from blood (not recorded which). This receptor was obtained from a woman aged 55-70 years with acute COVID-19. The CDR3 DNA sequence: TGTGCCAGCAGTGAACAGGGGCGTGAAAAACTGTTTTTT. As protein: CASSEQGREKLFF.